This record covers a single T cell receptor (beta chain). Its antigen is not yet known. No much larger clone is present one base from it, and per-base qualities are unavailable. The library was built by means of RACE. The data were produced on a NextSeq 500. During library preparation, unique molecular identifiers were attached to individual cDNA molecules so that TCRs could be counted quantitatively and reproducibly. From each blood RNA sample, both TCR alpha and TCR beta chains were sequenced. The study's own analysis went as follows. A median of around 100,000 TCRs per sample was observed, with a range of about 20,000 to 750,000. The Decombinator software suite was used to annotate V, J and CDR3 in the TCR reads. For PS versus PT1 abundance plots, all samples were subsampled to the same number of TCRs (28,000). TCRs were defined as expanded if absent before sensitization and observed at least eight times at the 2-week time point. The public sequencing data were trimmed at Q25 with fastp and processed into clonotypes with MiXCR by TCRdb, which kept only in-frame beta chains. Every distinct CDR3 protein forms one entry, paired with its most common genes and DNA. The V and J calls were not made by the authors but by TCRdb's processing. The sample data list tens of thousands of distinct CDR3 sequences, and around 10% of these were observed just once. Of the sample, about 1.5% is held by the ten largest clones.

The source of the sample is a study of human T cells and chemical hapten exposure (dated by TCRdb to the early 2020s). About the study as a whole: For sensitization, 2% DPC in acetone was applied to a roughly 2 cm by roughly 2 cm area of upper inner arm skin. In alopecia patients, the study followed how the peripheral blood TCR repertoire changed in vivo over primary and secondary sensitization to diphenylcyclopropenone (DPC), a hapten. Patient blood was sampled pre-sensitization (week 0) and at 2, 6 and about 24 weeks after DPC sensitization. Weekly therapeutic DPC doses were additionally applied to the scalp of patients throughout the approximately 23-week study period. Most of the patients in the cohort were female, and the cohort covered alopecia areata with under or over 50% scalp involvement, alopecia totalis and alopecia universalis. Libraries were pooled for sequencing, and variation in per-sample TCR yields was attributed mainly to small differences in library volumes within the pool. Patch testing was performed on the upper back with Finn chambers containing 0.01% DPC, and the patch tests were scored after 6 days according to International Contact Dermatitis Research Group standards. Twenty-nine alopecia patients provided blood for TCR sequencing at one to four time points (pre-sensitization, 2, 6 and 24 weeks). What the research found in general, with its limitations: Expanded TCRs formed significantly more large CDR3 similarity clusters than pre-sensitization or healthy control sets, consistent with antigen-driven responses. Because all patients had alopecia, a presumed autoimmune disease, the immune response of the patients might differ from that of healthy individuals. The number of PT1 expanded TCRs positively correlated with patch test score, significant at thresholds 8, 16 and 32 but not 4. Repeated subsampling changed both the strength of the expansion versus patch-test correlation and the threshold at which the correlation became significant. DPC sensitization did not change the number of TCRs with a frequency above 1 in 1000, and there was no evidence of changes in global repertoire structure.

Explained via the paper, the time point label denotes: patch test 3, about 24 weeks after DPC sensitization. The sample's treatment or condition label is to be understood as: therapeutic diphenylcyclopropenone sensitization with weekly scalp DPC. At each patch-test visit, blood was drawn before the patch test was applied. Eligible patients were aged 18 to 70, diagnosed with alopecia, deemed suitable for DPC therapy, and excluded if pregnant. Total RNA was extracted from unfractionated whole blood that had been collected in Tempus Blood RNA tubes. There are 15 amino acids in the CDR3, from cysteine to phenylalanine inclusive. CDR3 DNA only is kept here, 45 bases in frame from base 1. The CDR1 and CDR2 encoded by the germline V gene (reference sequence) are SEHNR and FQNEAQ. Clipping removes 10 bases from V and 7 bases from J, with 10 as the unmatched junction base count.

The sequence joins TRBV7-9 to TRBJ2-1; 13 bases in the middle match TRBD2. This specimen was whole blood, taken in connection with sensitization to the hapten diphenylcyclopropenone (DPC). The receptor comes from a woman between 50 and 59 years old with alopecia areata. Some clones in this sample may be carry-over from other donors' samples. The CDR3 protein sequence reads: CATREGLAGENEQFF. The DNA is TGTGCCACCAGAGAAGGACTAGCGGGGGAAAATGAGCAGTTCTTC.